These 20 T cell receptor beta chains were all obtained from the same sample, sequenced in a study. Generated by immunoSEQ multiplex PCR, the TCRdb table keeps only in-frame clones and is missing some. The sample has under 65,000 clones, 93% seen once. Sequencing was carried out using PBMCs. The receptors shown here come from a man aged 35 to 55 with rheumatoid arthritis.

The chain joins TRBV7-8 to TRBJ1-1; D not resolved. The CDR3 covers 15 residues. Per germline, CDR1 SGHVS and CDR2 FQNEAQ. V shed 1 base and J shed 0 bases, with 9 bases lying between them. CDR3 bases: TGTGCCAGCAGCTTAGTGGTCAGCTTGAACACTGAAGCTTTCTTT. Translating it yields CASSLVVSLNTEAFF. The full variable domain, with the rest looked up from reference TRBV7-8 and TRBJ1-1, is GAGVSQSPRYKVAKRGQDVALRCDPISGHVSLFWYQQALGQGPEFLTYFQNEAQLDKSGLPSDRFFAERPEGSVSTLKIQRTQQEDSAVYLCASSLVVSLNTEAFFGQGTRLTVV.

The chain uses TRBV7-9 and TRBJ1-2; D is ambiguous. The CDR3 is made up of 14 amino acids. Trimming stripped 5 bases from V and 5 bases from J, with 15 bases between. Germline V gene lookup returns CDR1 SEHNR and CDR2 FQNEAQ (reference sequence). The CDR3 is CASSLPTHFYGYTF. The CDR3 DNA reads TGTGCCAGCAGCCTCCCTACACACTTTTATGGCTACACCTTC.

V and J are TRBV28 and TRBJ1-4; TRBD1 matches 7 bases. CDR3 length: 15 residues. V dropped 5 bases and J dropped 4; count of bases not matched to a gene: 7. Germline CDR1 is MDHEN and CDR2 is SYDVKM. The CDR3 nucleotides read TGTGCCAGCAGTATTCGACAGGGCTATAATGAAAAACTGTTTTTT. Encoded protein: CASSIRQGYNEKLFF. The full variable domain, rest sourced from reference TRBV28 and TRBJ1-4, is DVKVTQSSRYLVKRTGEKVFLECVQDMDHENMFWYRQDPGLGLRLIYFSYDVKMKEKGDIPEGYSVSREKKERFSLILESASTNQTSMYLCASSIRQGYNEKLFFGSGTQLSVL.

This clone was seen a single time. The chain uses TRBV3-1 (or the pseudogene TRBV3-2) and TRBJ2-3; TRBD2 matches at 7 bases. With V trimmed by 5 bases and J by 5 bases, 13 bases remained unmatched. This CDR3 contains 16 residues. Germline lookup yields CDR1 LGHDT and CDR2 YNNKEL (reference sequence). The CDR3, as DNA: TGTGCCAGCAGCTTACGGGTCAGCGGGAAGAAAGATACGCAGTATTTT. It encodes CASSLRVSGKKDTQYF.

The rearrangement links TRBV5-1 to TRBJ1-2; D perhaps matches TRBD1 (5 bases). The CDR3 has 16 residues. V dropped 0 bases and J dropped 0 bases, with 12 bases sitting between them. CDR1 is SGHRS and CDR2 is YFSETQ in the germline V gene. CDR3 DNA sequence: TGCGCCAGCAGCTTGGGGTCGACAGCAGCTAACTATGGCTACACCTTC. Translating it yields CASSLGSTAANYGYTF.

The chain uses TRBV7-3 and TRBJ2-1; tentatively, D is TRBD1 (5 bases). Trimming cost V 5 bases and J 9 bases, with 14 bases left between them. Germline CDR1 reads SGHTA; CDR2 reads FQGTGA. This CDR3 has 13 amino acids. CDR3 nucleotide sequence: TGTGCCAGCAGCCTGGACATTGTGGGTGAGCAGTTCTTC. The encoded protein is CASSLDIVGEQFF.

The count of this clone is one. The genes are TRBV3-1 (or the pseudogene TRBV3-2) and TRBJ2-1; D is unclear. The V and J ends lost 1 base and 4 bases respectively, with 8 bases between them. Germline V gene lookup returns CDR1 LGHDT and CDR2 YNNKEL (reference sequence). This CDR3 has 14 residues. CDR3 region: CASSQVGRYNEQFF. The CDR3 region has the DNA TGTGCCAGCAGCCAAGTCGGGCGGTACAATGAGCAGTTCTTC.

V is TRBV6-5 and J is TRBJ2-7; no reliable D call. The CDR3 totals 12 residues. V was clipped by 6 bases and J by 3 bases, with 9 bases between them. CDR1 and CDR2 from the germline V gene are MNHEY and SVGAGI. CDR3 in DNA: TGTGCCAGCAGATCCCACAACTACGAGCAGTACTTC. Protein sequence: CASRSHNYEQYF.

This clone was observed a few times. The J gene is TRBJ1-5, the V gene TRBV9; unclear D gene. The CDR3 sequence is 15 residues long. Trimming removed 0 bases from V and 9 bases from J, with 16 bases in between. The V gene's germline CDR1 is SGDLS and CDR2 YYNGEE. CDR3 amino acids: CASSVGGGGSAPQHF. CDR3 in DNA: TGTGCCAGCAGCGTAGGCGGCGGAGGGAGTGCGCCCCAGCATTTT.

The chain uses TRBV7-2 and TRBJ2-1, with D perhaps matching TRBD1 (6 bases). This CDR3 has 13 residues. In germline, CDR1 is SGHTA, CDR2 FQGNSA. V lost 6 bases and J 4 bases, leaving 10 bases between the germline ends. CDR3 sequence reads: CASRPTGYNEQFF. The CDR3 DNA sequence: TGTGCCAGCAGGCCCACAGGGTACAATGAGCAGTTCTTC.

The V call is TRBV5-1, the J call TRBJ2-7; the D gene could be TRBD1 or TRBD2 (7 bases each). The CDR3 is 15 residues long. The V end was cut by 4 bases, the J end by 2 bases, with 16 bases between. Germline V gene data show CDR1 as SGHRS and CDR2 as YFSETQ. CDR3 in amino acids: CASSLRGGGTYEQYF. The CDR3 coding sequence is TGCGCCAGCAGCCTCAGGGGGGGCGGTACCTACGAGCAGTACTTC.

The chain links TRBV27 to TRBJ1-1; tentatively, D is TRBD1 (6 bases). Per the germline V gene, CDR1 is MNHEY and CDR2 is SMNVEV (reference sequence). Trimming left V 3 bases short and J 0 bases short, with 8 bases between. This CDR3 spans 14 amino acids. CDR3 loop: CASSLTGMNTEAFF. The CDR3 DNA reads TGTGCCAGCAGTTTGACAGGTATGAACACTGAAGCTTTCTTT.

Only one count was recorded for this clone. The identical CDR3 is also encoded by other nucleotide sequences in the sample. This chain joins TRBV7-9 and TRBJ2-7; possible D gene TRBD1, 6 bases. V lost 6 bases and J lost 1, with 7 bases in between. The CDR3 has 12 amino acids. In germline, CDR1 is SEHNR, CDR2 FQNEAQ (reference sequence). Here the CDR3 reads CASRDSSYEQYF. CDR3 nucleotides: TGTGCCAGCAGGGACAGTTCCTACGAGCAGTACTTC. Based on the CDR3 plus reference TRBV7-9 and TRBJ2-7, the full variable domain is DTGVSQNPRHKITKRGQNVTFRCDPISEHNRLYWYRQTLGQGPEFLTYFQNEAQLEKSRLLSDRFSAERPKGSFSTLEIQRTEQGDSAMYLCASRDSSYEQYFGPGTRLTVT.

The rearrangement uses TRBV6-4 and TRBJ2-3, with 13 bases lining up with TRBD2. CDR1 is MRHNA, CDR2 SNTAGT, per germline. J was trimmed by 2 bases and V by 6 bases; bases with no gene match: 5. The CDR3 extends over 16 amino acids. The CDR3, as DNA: TGTGCCAGCAGAAGGACTAGCGGGAGTAACACAGATACGCAGTATTTT. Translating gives CASRRTSGSNTDTQYF.

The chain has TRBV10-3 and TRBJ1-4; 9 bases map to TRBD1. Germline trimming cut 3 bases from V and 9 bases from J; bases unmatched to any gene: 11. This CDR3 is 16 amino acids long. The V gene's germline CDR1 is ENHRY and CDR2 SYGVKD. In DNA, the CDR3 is TGTGCCATCAGTGATCCGGGACAGGGATTAATGAAAAAACTGTTTTTT. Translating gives CAISDPGQGLMKKLFF.

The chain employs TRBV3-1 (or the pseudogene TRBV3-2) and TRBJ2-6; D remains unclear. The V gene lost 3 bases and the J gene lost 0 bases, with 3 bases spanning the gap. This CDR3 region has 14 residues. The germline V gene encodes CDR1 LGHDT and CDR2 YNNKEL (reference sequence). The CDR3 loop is CASSQFSGANVLTF. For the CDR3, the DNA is TGTGCCAGCAGCCAGTTCTCTGGGGCCAACGTCCTGACTTTC.

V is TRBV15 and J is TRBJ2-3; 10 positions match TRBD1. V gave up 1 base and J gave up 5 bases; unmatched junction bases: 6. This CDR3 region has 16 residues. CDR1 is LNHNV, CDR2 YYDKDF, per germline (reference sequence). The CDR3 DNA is TGTGCCACCAGCAGAGTCCCGGGACAGGGGAAAGATACGCAGTATTTT. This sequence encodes CATSRVPGQGKDTQYF.

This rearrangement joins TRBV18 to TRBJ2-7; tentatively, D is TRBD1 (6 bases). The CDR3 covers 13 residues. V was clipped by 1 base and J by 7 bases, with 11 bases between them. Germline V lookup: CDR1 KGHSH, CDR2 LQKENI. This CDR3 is CASSPLRDKEQYF. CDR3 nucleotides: TGTGCCAGCTCACCACTCCGGGACAAAGAGCAGTACTTC.

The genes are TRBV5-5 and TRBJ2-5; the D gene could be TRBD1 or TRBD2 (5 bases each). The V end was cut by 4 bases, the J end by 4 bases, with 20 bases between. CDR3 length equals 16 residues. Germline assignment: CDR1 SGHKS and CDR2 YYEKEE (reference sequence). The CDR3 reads CASSHRDGYVGETQYF. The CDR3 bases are TGTGCCAGCAGCCACCGGGACGGATATGTGGGAGAGACCCAGTACTTC.

The CDR3 is CASSHKNYGYTF. The CDR3 DNA reads TGTGCCAGCAGTCATAAAAACTATGGCTACACCTTC. The chain employs TRBV12-3 or TRBV12-4 and TRBJ1-2; D remains ambiguous. The CDR3 has 12 residues. Trimming shortened V by 5 bases and J by 2 bases, and 6 bases separated the two germline ends.